Only a few counts were recorded for the clone carrying this T cell receptor beta chain. The antigen is undetermined. This entry belongs to a study of regulatory T cells in long-lasting Graves disease. The germline CDR1 and CDR2 sequences are SGDLS and YYNGEE. CDR3 length: 15 amino acids. Between the trimmed V and J ends, which lost 0 bases and 6 bases, there was a span of 13 bases. With iRepertoire HTBI primers and Arm-PCR of CDR3 regions, TCR beta libraries were built. TCRdb called the multiplex PCR reads again in MiXCR, with one record for every CDR3 protein. Here the sample spans about 430,000 distinct CDR3 sequences, about 15% being singletons. General study points: The small sample size may have reduced accuracy.

This sample's time point: newly diagnosed GD, antithyroid drugs for less than 3 months. PBMCs were the source of the RNA used for TCR sequencing. These data also formed part of another study, on T cells in Graves' hyperthyroidism and ophthalmopathy. That source notes: In the first-round RT-PCR of the TCR CDR3, the HTBI primer set was used.

The receptor's source is a woman in her forties with Graves disease. The V gene is TRBV9, the J gene TRBJ1-5, with D tentatively TRBD1 (5 bases). Source: peripheral blood mononuclear cells (PBMCs), taken at new diagnosis, from a patient treated with antithyroid drugs. As DNA, the CDR3 is TGTGCCAGCAGCGTAGCTGCCAGGGAAGCTCAGCCCCAGCATTTT. Protein product: CASSVAAREAQPQHF.